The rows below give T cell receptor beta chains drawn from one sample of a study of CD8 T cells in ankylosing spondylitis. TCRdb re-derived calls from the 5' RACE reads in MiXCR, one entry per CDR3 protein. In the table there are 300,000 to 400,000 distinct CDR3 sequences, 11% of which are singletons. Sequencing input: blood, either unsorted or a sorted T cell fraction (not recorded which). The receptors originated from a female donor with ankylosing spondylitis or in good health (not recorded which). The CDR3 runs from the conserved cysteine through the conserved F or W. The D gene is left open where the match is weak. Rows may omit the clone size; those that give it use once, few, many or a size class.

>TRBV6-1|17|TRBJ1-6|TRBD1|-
CASLLATGSAWISPLHF
TGTGCCAGCCTCCTTGCGACAGGGTCTGCATGGATTTCACCCCTCCACTTT
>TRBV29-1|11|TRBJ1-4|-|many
CSGRAYEKLFF
TGCAGCGGCCGGGCCTATGAAAAACTGTTTTTT
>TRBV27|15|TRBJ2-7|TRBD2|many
CASGIAGGFDYEQYF
TGTGCCAGCGGGATAGCGGGAGGATTCGACTACGAGCAGTACTTC
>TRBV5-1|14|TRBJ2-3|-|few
CASSLVGGADTQYF
TGCGCCAGCAGCTTGGTGGGGGGCGCGGATACGCAGTATTTT
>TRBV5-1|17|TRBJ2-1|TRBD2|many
CASSLATSGRAYNEQFF
TGCGCCAGCAGCTTGGCGACTAGCGGGAGGGCCTACAATGAGCAGTTCTTC
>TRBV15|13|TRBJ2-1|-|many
CATSRDFLGSQFF
TGTGCCACCAGCAGAGATTTCTTAGGTTCGCAGTTCTTC
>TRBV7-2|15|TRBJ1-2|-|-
CASSLARGGARGYTF
TGTGCCAGCAGCTTAGCGCGGGGCGGAGCTCGGGGCTACACCTTC
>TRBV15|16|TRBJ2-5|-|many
CATSRATGRSQETQYF
TGTGCCACCAGCAGAGCCACTGGGAGGTCCCAAGAGACCCAGTACTTC
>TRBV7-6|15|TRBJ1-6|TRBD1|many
CASSLWPDRGSPLHF
TGTGCCAGCAGCTTGTGGCCGGACAGGGGTTCACCCCTCCACTTT
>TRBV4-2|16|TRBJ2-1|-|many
CASSRGVPGPYNEQFF
TGTGCCAGCAGCCGGGGAGTCCCGGGACCTTACAATGAGCAGTTCTTC
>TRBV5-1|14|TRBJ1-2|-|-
CASSLAGTFYGYTF
TGCGCCAGCAGCTTGGCCGGGACCTTCTATGGCTACACCTTC
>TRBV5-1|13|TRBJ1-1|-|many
CASRTGDLLRAFF
TGCGCCAGCAGGACCGGGGACTTATTAAGGGCTTTCTTT
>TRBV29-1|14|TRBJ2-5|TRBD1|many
CSVPLTGVKGTQYF
TGCAGCGTTCCACTAACAGGGGTAAAGGGGACCCAGTACTTC
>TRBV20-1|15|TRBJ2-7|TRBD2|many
CSARDLASGIYEQYF
TGCAGTGCTAGAGATCTGGCTAGCGGGATCTACGAGCAGTACTTC
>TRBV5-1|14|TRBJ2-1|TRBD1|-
CASGAGTDNNEQFF
TGCGCCAGCGGAGCCGGGACAGATAACAATGAGCAGTTCTTC
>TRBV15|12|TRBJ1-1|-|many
CATSRDRPEAFF
TGTGCCACCAGCAGAGATAGGCCTGAAGCTTTCTTT
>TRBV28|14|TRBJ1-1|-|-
CASRFHRPNTEAFF
TGTGCCAGCAGGTTCCACAGGCCGAACACTGAAGCTTTCTTT
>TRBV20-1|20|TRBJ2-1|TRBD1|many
CSAEASGTGASFGSYNEQFF
TGCAGTGCTGAGGCCTCAGGGACAGGGGCCTCATTCGGCTCCTACAATGAGCAGTTCTTC
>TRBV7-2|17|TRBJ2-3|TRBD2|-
CASSQNFAGGGTDTQYF
TGTGCCAGCAGCCAAAACTTTGCGGGGGGGGGAACAGATACGCAGTATTTT
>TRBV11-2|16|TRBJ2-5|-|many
CASRLEGLPGGETQYF
TGTGCCAGCAGATTAGAAGGCCTACCTGGGGGAGAGACCCAGTACTTC
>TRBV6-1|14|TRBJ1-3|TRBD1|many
CASSRQGLGNTIYF
TGTGCCAGCAGCCGACAGGGACTTGGAAACACCATATATTTT
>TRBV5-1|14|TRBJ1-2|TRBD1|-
CASRAGQGDYGYTF
TGCGCCAGCAGGGCCGGACAGGGGGACTATGGCTACACCTTC